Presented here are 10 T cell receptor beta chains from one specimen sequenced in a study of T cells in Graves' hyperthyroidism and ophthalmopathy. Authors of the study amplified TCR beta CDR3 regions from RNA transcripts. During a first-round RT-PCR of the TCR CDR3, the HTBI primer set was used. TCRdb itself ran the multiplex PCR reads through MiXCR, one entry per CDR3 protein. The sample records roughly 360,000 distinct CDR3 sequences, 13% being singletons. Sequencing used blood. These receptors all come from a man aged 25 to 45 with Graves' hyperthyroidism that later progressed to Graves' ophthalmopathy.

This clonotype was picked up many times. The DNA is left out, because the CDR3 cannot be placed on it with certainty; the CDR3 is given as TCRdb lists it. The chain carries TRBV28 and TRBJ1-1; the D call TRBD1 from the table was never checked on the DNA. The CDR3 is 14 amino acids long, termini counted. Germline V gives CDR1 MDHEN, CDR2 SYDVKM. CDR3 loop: CASSYFGPPLEAFF.

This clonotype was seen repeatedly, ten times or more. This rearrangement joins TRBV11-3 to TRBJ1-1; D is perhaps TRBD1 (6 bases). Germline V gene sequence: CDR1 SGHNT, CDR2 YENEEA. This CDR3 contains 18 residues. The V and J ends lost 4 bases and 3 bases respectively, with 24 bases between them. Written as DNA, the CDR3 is TGTGCCAGCAGCTCAAGAGGTGTATGGGGGGCGAAGGACACTGAAGCTTTCTTT. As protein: CASSSRGVWGAKDTEAFF.

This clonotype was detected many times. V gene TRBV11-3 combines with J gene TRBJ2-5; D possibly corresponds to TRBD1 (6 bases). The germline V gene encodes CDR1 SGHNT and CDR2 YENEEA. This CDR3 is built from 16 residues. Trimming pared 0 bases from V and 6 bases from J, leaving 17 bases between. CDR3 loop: CASSLDPGQPGQTQYF. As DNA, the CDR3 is TGTGCCAGCAGCTTAGATCCCGGACAGCCTGGGCAGACCCAGTACTTC.

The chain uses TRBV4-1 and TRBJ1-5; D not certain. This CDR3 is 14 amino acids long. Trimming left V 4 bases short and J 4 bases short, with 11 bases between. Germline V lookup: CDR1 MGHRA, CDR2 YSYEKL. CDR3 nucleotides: TGCGCCAGCAGCCCGGGAATCTTAAATCAGCCCCAGCATTTT. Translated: CASSPGILNQPQHF.

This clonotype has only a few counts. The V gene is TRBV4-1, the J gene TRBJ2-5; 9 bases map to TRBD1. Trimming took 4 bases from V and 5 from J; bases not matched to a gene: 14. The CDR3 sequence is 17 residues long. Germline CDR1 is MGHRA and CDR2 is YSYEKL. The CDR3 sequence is CASSLRPGQGLSETQYF. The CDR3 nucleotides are TGCGCCAGCAGCCTGCGACCGGGACAGGGCTTATCGGAGACCCAGTACTTC.

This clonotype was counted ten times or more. The CDR3 loop is CASSSWAGGAETQYF. Written as DNA, the CDR3 is TGTGCCAGCAGCTCATGGGCGGGGGGCGCAGAGACCCAGTACTTC. V is TRBV11-2 and J is TRBJ2-5; 8 nucleotides agree with TRBD2. Germline lookup yields CDR1 SGHAT and CDR2 FQNNGV. Unmatched junction bases numbered 8, after V lost 4 bases and J lost 4 bases. CDR3 length: 15 amino acids.

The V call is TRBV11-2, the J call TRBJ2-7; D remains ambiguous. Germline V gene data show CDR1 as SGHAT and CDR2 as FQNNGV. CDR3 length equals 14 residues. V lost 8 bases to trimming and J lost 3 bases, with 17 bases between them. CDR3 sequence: CASATPGQDYEQYF. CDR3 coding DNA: TGTGCCAGCGCCACCCCCGGGCAGGACTACGAGCAGTACTTC.

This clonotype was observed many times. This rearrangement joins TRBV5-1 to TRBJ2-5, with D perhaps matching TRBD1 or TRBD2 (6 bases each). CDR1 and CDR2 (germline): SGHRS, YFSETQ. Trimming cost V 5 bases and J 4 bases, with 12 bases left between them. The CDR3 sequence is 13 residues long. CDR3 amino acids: CASSDPGAETQYF. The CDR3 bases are TGCGCCAGCAGTGACCCGGGGGCAGAGACCCAGTACTTC.

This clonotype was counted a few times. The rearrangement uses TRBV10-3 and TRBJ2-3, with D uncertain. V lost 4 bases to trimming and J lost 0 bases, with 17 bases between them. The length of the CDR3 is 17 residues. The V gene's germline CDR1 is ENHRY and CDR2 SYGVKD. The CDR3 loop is CAISGGRRSTSTDTQYF. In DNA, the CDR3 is TGTGCCATCAGTGGAGGCCGGCGGAGTACTAGCACAGATACGCAGTATTTT.

The CDR3 DNA is TGTGCCAGCAGCTTGGGGGCGGGTACCCTTGGGCGAGAGACCCAGTACTTC. Amino acid sequence: CASSLGAGTLGRETQYF. This chain uses TRBV5-4 with TRBJ2-5; possibly TRBD2 for D (5 bases). CDR1 is SGHNT, CDR2 YYREEE, per germline (reference sequence). The CDR3 spans 17 residues. V was clipped by 0 bases and J by 4 bases, with 19 bases between them. Full variable domain (missing parts from reference TRBV5-4 and TRBJ2-5): ETGVTQSPTHLIKTRGQQVTLRCSSQSGHNTVSWYQQALGQGPQFIFQYYREEENGRGNFPPRFSGLQFPNYSSELNVNALELDDSALYLCASSLGAGTLGRETQYFGPGTRLLVL.